The clone carrying this T cell receptor (beta chain) was recorded at least ten times. Its antigen remains unidentified. V was clipped by 3 bases and J by 5 bases, with 18 bases between them. The CDR3 consists of 15 residues. The germline CDR1 and CDR2 sequences are SGHRS and YFSETQ. Authors of the study amplified TCR beta CDR3 regions from RNA transcripts. The primer set for the first-round RT-PCR of the TCR CDR3 was HTBI. Using its own MiXCR run on the multiplex PCR reads, TCRdb lists one record per CDR3 protein. The sample comprises around 540,000 distinct CDR3 sequences, about 16% of which are singletons, and approximately 32% rests with the top ten. The data were taken from a study of T cells in Graves' hyperthyroidism and ophthalmopathy. Overall study results and limits: Blood also showed most of the thyroid clonotypes that were expanded above 0.001. Median prediction lead before ophthalmopathy onset was 6 to 8 months with the model.

The chain uses TRBV5-1 and TRBJ2-7; D is perhaps TRBD1 or TRBD2 (5 bases each). The receptor was derived from a woman in her 30s with Graves' ophthalmopathy. Sequencing was done on a sample of blood. The CDR3: CASSWGTSSKNEQYF. The DNA for the CDR3 is TGCGCCAGCAGCTGGGGCACTAGTTCTAAAAACGAGCAGTACTTC.